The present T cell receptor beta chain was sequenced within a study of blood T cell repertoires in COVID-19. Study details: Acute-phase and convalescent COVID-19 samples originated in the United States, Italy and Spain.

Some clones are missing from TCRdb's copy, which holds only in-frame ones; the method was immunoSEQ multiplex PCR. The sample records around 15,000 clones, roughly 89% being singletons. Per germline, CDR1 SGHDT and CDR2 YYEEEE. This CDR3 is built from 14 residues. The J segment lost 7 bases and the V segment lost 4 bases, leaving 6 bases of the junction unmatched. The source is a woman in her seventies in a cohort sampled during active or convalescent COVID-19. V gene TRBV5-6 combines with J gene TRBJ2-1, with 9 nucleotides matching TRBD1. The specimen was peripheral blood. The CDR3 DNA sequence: TGTGCCAGCAGCGTGGACAGGGGTTTGAATGAGCAGTTCTTC. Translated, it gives CASSVDRGLNEQFF.